A selection of T cell receptor beta chains follows, all from one sample in a study of T cells after somatic rescue of genetic block. The repertoire was sequenced with immunoSEQ multiplex PCR; TCRdb's copy has only in-frame clones and lacks some. Seen here are some 67,000 clones, about 92% observed once, and the top ten hold about 3%. The sample taken for sequencing was peripheral blood mononuclear cells (PBMCs). The receptors originated from a man aged 40-55 years. The CDR3 runs from the conserved cysteine through the conserved F or W. D genes are given only for firm matches. Only part of the rows carry a size: once, few, many, or a class if the clone is expanded.

>.|.|TRBJ2-5|TRBV6-5
TGTGCCAGCAGTTACGGCGGCCAAGAGACCCAGTACTTC
CASSYGGQETQYF
>.|.|TRBJ2-2|TRBV6-5
TGTGCCAGCAGTTACGCCCCCCGTTCCGGGGAGCTGTTTTTT
CASSYAPRSGELFF
>.|.|TRBJ2-7|TRBV4-2
TGTGCCAGCAGCCCGAGTGTCTGGGCAGGGAGCTCCTACGAGCAGTACTTC
CASSPSVWAGSSYEQYF
>.|TRBD2|TRBJ2-1|TRBV19
TGTGCCAGTAGTATCTACCCTAGCGGGCGCCACAATGAGCAGTTCTTC
CASSIYPSGRHNEQFF
>.|.|TRBJ2-5|TRBV30
TGTGCCTGGAGTTACAGGGTTGAGACCCAGTACTTC
CAWSYRVETQYF
>.|.|TRBJ1-5|TRBV5-8
TGTGCCAGCAGCTTGAGGGACTCGGGTCAGCCCCAGCATTTT
CASSLRDSGQPQHF
>.|.|TRBJ2-7|TRBV11-2
TGTGCCAGCAGCTCCGATCTTTTCCAGCAGTACTTC
CASSSDLFQQYF
>.|TRBD2|TRBJ2-1|TRBV4-1
TGCGCCAGCAGCCAAGGGGGGTTATTAGCGGGGGTTGAGCAGTTCTTC
CASSQGGLLAGVEQFF
>once|.|TRBJ2-5|TRBV9
TGTGCCAGCAGCCTACGGGGGGCCCAAGAGACCCAGTACTTC
CASSLRGAQETQYF
>.|TRBD2|TRBJ2-3|TRBV6-1
TGTGCCAGCAGTGAAGTACTAGCGGGGGGAGATACGCAGTATTTT
CASSEVLAGGDTQYF
>once|TRBD1|TRBJ2-7|TRBV9
TGTGCCAGCAGCGTAGGACAGGGGGCATACGAGCAGTACTTC
CASSVGQGAYEQYF
>.|TRBD2|TRBJ2-1|TRBV2
TGTGCCAGCAGAACTCTAGCGGGGGACAATGAGCAGTTCTTC
CASRTLAGDNEQFF
>.|.|TRBJ1-2|TRBV5-5
TGTGCCAGCAGCTTGAGGGTGCTCTCTGGCTACACCTTC
CASSLRVLSGYTF
>.|.|TRBJ2-3|TRBV15
TGTGCCACCAGCAAAGGCTCCTACATGCAGTATTTT
CATSKGSYMQYF
>.|.|TRBJ2-3|TRBV6-5
TGTGCCACCTCACGAACTAGCACAGATACGCAGTATTTT
CATSRTSTDTQYF
>.|.|TRBJ2-1|TRBV19
TGTGCCAGTAGTTTCCGGGGGGCAGAGCGCAATGAGCAGTTCTTC
CASSFRGAERNEQFF
>.|.|TRBJ2-7|TRBV28
TGTGCCAGCAAATCTCCTAGCGACTACTCCTACGAGCAGTACTTC
CASKSPSDYSYEQYF